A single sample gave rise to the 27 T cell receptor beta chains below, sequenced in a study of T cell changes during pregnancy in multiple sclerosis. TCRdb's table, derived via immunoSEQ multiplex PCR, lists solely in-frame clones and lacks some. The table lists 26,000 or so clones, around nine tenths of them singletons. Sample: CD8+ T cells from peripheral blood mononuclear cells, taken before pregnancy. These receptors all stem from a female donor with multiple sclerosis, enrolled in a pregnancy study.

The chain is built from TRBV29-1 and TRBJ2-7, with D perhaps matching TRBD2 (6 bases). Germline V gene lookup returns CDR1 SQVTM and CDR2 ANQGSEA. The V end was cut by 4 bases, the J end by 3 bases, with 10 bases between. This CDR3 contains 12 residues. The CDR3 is CSVVGRGYEQYF. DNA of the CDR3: TGCAGCGTTGTCGGGAGAGGCTACGAGCAGTACTTC.

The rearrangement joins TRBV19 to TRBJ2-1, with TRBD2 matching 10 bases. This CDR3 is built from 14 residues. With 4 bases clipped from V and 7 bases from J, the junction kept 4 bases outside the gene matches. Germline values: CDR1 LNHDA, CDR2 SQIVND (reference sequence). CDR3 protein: CASSTGLAVNEQFF. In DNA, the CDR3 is TGTGCCAGTAGTACCGGACTAGCGGTAAATGAGCAGTTCTTC.

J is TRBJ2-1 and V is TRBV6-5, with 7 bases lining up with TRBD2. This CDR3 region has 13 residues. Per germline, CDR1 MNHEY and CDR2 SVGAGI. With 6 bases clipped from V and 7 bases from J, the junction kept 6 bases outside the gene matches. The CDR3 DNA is TGTGCCAGCAGAGAGGCGGGAGTAAATGAGCAGTTCTTC. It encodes CASREAGVNEQFF.

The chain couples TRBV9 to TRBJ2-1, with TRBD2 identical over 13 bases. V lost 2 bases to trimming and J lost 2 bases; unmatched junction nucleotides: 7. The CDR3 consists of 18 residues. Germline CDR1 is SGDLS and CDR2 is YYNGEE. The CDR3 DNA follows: TGTGCCAGCAGCGTCGGACTAGCGGGAGCTCGCGCCTACAATGAGCAGTTCTTC. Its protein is CASSVGLAGARAYNEQFF.

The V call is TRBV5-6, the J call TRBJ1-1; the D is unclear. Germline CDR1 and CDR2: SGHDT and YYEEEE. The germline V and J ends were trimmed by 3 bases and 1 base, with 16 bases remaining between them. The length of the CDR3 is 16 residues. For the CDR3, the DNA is TGTGCCAGCAGCTGGCCACGAGGCGGCAGGAACACTGAAGCTTTCTTT. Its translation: CASSWPRGGRNTEAFF.

The CDR3 spells CASGTPEDNEQFF. CDR3 in DNA: TGTGCCAGCGGGACTCCCGAAGACAATGAGCAGTTCTTC. The chain combines TRBV28 with TRBJ2-1, with D possibly TRBD2 on 6 matching bases. There are 13 residues in the CDR3. Trimming pared 8 bases from V and 5 bases from J, leaving 13 bases between. In germline, CDR1 is MDHEN, CDR2 SYDVKM.

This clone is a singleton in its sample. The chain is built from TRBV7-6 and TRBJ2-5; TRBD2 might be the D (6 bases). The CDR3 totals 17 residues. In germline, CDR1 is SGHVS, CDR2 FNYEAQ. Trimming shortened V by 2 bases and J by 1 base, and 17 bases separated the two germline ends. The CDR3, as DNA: TGTGCCAGCAGCTTACGCCGGGAGCGTCTATTCCAAGAGACCCAGTACTTC. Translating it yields CASSLRRERLFQETQYF. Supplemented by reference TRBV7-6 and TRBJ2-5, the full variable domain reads GAGVSQSPRYKVTKRGQDVALRCDPISGHVSLYWYRQALGQGPEFLTYFNYEAQQDKSGLPNDRFSAERPEGSISTLTIQRTEQRDSAMYRCASSLRRERLFQETQYFGPGTRLLVL.

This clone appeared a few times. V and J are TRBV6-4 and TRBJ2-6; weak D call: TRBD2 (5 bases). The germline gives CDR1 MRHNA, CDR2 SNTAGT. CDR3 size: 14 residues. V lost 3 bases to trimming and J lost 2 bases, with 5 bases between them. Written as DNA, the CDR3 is TGTGCCAGCAGTGAGAGGGCTGGGGCCAACGTCCTGACTTTC. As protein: CASSERAGANVLTF.

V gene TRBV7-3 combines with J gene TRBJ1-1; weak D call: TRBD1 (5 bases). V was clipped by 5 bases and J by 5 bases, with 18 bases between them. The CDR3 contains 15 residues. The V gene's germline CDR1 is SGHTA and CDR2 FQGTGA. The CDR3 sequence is CASSPLVGVSTEAFF. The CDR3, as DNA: TGTGCCAGCAGCCCGCTGGTAGGGGTTAGTACTGAAGCTTTCTTT.

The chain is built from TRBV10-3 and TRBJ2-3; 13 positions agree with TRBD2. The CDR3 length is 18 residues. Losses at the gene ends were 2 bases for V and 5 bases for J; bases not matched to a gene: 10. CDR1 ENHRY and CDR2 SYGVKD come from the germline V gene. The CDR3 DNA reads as TGTGCCATCAGTGAGGGACTAGCGGGAGAGATCGTCCGAGATACGCAGTATTTT. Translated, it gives CAISEGLAGEIVRDTQYF.

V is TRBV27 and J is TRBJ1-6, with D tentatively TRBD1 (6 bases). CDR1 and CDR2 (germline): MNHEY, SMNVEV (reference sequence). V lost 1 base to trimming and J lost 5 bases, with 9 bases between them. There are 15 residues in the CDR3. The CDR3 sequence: CASSLFPGDNSPLHF. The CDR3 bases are TGTGCCAGCAGTTTATTCCCAGGGGATAATTCACCCCTCCACTTT.

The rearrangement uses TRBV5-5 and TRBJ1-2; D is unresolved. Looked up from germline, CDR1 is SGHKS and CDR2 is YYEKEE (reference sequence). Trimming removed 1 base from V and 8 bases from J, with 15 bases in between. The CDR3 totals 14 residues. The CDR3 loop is CASSLRVFGVGYTF. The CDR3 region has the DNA TGTGCCAGCAGCTTGAGGGTCTTCGGGGTAGGCTACACCTTC.

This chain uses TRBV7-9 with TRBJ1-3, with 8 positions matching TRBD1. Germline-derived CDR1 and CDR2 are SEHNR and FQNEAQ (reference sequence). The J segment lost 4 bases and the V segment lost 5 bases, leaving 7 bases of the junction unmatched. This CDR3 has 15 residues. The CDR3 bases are TGTGCCAGCAGCGTCCCGACAGGGGCAGGAAACACCATATATTTT. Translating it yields CASSVPTGAGNTIYF. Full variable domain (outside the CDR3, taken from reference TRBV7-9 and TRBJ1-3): DTGVSQNPRHKITKRGQNVTFRCDPISEHNRLYWYRQTLGQGPEFLTYFQNEAQLEKSRLLSDRFSAERPKGSFSTLEIQRTEQGDSAMYLCASSVPTGAGNTIYFGEGSWLTVV.

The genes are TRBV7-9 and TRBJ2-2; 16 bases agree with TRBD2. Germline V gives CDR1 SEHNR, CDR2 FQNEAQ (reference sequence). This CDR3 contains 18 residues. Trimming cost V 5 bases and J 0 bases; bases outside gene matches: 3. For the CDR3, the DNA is TGTGCCAGCAGCCCGGGACTAGCGGGAGGGTCGAACACCGGGGAGCTGTTTTTT. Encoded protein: CASSPGLAGGSNTGELFF.

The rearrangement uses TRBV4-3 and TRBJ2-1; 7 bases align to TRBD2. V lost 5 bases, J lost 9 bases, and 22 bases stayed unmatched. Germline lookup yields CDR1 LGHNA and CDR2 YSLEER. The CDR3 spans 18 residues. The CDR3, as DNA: TGCGCCAGCAGCGCGAAGAGGTCCCCGGGAGGACTTTGGGGTGAGCAGTTCTTC. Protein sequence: CASSAKRSPGGLWGEQFF.

CDR3 residues: CSVTGSLYEQYF. In DNA form, the CDR3 reads TGCAGCGTTACAGGTTCCCTATACGAGCAGTACTTC. The J gene is TRBJ2-7, the V gene TRBV29-1; TRBD1 is a possible D gene (5 bases). Trimming pared 5 bases from V and 4 bases from J, leaving 12 bases between. The CDR3 covers 12 residues. Looked up from germline, CDR1 is SQVTM and CDR2 is ANQGSEA.

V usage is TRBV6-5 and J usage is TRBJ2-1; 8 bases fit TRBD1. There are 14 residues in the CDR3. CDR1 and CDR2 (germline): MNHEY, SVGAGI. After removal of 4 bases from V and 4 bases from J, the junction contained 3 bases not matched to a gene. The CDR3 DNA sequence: TGTGCCAGCAGTTCGGGACAGGAGTACAATGAGCAGTTCTTC. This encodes CASSSGQEYNEQFF.

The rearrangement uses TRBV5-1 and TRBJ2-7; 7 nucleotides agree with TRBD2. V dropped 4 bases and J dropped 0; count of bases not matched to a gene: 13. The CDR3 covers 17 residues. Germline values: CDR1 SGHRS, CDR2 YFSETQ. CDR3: CASSLGPGEGSSYEQYF. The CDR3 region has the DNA TGCGCCAGCAGCCTCGGTCCGGGGGAGGGGAGCTCCTACGAGCAGTACTTC.

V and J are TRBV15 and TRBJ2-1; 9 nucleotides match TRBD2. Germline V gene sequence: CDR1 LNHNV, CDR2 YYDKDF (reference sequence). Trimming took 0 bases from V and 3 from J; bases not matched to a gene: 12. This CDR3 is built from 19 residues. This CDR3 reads CATSRDEEVAGAYYNEQFF. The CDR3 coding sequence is TGTGCCACCAGCAGAGATGAAGAGGTAGCGGGGGCTTACTACAATGAGCAGTTCTTC.

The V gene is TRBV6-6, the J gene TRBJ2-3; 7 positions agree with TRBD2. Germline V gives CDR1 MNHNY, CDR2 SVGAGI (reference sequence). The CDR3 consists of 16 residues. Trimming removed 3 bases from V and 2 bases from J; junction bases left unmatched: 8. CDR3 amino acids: CASSYRGDPLTDTQYF. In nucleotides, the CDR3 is TGTGCCAGCAGTTATCGGGGGGATCCACTCACAGATACGCAGTATTTT.

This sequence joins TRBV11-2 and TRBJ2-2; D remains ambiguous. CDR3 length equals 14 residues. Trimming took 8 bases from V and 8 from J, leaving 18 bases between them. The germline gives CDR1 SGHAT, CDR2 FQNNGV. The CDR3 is CASADRVWVGELFF. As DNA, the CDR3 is TGTGCCAGCGCAGATCGGGTTTGGGTGGGGGAGCTGTTTTTT. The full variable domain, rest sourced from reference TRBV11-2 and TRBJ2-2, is EAGVAQSPRYKIIEKRQSVAFWCNPISGHATLYWYQQILGQGPKLLIQFQNNGVVDDSQLPKDRFSAERLKGVDSTLKIQPAKLEDSAVYLCASADRVWVGELFFGEGSRLTVL.

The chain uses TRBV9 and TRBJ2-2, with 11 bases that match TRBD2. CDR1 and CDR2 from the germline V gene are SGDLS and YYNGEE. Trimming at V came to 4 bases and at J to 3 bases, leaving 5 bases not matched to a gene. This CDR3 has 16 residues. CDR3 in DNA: TGTGCCAGCAGCCCGCGGACTAGCGGGTACACCGGGGAGCTGTTTTTT. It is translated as CASSPRTSGYTGELFF.

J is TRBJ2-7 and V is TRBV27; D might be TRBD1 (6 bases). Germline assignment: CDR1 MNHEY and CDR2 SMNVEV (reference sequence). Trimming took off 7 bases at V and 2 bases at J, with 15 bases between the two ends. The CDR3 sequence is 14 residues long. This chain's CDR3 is CASNPAQGTYEQYF. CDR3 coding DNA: TGTGCCAGCAACCCAGCGCAGGGGACCTACGAGCAGTACTTC.

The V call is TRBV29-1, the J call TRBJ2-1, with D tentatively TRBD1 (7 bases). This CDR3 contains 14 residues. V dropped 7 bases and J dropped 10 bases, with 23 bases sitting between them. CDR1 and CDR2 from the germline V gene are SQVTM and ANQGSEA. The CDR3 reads CSASGDSHNVEQFF. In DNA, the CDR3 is TGCAGCGCATCGGGGGACAGCCATAATGTAGAGCAGTTCTTC.

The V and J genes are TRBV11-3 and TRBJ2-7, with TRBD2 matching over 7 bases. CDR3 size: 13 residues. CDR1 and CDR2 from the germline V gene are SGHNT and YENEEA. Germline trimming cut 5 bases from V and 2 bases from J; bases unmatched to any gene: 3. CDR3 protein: CASSRGSPYEQYF. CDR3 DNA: TGTGCCAGCAGCCGCGGGAGCCCCTACGAGCAGTACTTC.

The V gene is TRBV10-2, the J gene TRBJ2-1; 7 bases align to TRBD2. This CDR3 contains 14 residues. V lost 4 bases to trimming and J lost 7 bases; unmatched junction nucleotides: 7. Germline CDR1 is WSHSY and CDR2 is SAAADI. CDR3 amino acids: CASSAGGVSNEQFF. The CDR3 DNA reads TGCGCCAGCAGTGCGGGAGGAGTTTCAAATGAGCAGTTCTTC.

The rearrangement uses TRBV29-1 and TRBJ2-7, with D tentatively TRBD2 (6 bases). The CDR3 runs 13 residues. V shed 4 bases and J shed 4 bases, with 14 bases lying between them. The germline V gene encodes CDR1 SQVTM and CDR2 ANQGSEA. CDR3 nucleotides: TGCAGCGTTGGGAGGGGAAACGGGTACGAGCAGTACTTC. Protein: CSVGRGNGYEQYF.